The 3 T cell receptor beta chains presented below share a single source sample, sequenced in a study of blood T cell repertoires in COVID-19 (dated by TCRdb to about 2020). The library was produced with the immunoSEQ multiplex PCR assay. TCRdb holds this immuneACCESS table with in-frame rearrangements only. Some clones are missing; in checked studies, unresolved V genes explain under half, and the rest has no known cause. The sample yields about 180,000 clones; around nine tenths were counted once. Together, the top ten hold approximately 12% of the sample. The sequenced material came from peripheral blood. The receptors were gathered from a woman aged 70-85 years with COVID-19, enrolled during active disease.

This chain connects TRBV7-2 to TRBJ2-7, with TRBD1 matching over 7 bases. V shed 4 bases, J shed 5 bases, and the junction held 5 bases outside the gene matches. Germline values: CDR1 SGHTA, CDR2 FQGNSA. The CDR3 runs to 13 residues. CDR3 region: CASSWATGDEQYF. In DNA form, the CDR3 reads TGTGCCAGCAGCTGGGCAACAGGGGACGAGCAGTACTTC.

The CDR3 region is CASSQETGFNTEAFF. The CDR3, as DNA: TGCGCCAGCAGCCAAGAGACAGGGTTTAACACTGAAGCTTTCTTT. This rearrangement joins TRBV4-1 to TRBJ1-1, with 7 positions matching TRBD1. Germline CDR1 reads MGHRA; CDR2 reads YSYEKL. V dropped 0 bases and J dropped 2; count of bases not matched to a gene: 3. The CDR3 has 15 residues.

V and J are TRBV19 and TRBJ1-1; D might be TRBD1 (6 bases). Looked up from germline, CDR1 is LNHDA and CDR2 is SQIVND (reference sequence). The CDR3 loop spans 17 amino acids. V shed 3 bases and J shed 1 base, with 18 bases lying between them. CDR3: CASSMEGGAKENTEAFF. The CDR3 coding sequence is TGTGCCAGTAGTATGGAAGGGGGGGCGAAGGAGAACACTGAAGCTTTCTTT.